This T cell receptor (beta chain) stems from a study of CD8 T cells in ankylosing spondylitis. Overall study findings and caveats: In ankylosing spondylitis patients, matched synovial fluid reportedly showed significant enrichment of disease-linked clones. Prior work had noted some motif variants in reactive arthritis blood and synovial fluid. Ankylosing spondylitis blood appeared to be characterized by a TCR beta motif of under ten highly homologous variants. Disease-associated clonotypes exhibited CD8+ identity and were relatively infrequent in peripheral blood.

Quantitative 5'-RACE with molecular barcodes was used to make the TCR beta libraries. TCRdb reanalysed the 5' RACE reads using MiXCR and keeps one entry per CDR3 protein. The table shows 750,000 to 850,000 distinct CDR3 sequences, with approximately 10% occurring only once. As to this clonotype: Its antigen is currently unknown.

Trimming stripped 4 bases from V and 0 bases from J, with 12 bases between. The CDR3 sequence is 15 residues long. The sample was blood, either unsorted or a sorted T cell fraction (not recorded which). The origin of this receptor is a male donor with ankylosing spondylitis. The chain employs TRBV12-3 or TRBV12-4 and TRBJ1-2, with a tentative D call TRBD1 (5 bases). CDR3 sequence: CASSSGLLANYGYTF. The CDR3 nucleotides are TGTGCCAGCAGTTCGGGACTCTTAGCTAACTATGGCTACACCTTC.